A selection of T cell receptor beta chains follows, all from one sample in a study of CD4 T cells in relation to SARS-CoV-2 and coronaviruses. Produced via immunoSEQ multiplex PCR; TCRdb's table is partial and in-frame only. Among 35,000 to 40,000 clones listed, 75% to 90% were seen once. The sequenced material came from memory CD4+ T cells from PBMCs. Receptor source: an adult with COVID-19. CDR3s include the opening cysteine and the closing phenylalanine or tryptophan. A D gene is named only where the DNA matches it firmly.

J gene,V gene,CDR3 length,D gene,CDR3 protein,CDR3 DNA
TRBJ2-7,TRBV24-1,14,-,CATSPFGYGSEQYF,TGTGCCACCAGTCCGTTCGGATATGGGAGCGAGCAGTACTTC
TRBJ2-5,TRBV7-9,14,TRBD2,CASSYSSGGETQYF,TGTGCCAGCAGCTATTCTAGCGGCGGGGAGACCCAGTACTTC
TRBJ2-1,TRBV6-4,9,-,CATLLGQFF,TGTGCCACCCTCCTTGGGCAGTTCTTC
TRBJ2-7,TRBV2,15,TRBD2,CASKGGLAGDSEQYF,TGTGCCAGCAAGGGTGGGCTAGCGGGCGATTCCGAGCAGTACTTC
TRBJ1-4,TRBV2,18,-,CASSKSRPTGKFNEKLFF,TGTGCCAGCAGTAAGAGCCGACCGACAGGCAAGTTTAATGAAAAACTGTTTTTT
TRBJ2-7,TRBV19,14,TRBD1,CASRGQGKSREQYF,TGTGCCAGTAGGGGACAGGGGAAATCGCGCGAGCAGTACTTC
TRBJ1-1,TRBV3-1/TRBV3-2,13,-,CASSQGLNTEAFF,TGTGCCAGCAGCCAAGGCCTGAACACTGAAGCTTTCTTT
TRBJ2-5,TRBV25-1,16,TRBD1,CASSDWDRGAVETQYF,TGTGCCAGCAGTGACTGGGACAGGGGAGCCGTAGAGACCCAGTACTTC
TRBJ1-3,TRBV15,17,-,CATSRDAVDHSGNTIYF,TGTGCCACCAGCAGAGACGCAGTGGATCACTCTGGAAACACCATATATTTT
TRBJ1-5,TRBV5-1,13,-,CASSLWGTQPQHF,TGCGCCAGCAGCTTGTGGGGAACGCAGCCCCAGCATTTT
TRBJ2-6,TRBV4-3,13,-,CASSQTGANVLTF,TGCGCCAGCAGCCAAACCGGGGCCAACGTCCTGACTTTC
TRBJ2-3,TRBV4-1,16,TRBD2,CASSLPREGGTDTQYF,TGCGCCAGCAGCCTTCCCCGGGAGGGGGGAACAGATACGCAGTATTTT
TRBJ1-3,TRBV5-1,16,-,CASSSDTSFSGNTIYF,TGCGCCAGCAGCTCGGACACTTCCTTCTCTGGAAACACCATATATTTT
TRBJ2-2,TRBV6-4,19,TRBD2,CASSDSLLSGREHTGELFF,TGTGCCAGCAGTGATTCCCTCTTGTCTGGGCGGGAGCACACCGGGGAGCTGTTTTTT
TRBJ2-7,TRBV13,16,-,CASSLGWTRGSYEQYF,TGTGCCAGCAGCTTAGGCTGGACGAGGGGTTCCTACGAGCAGTACTTC